This entry concerns a single T cell receptor beta chain. The antigen is unknown. These data are taken from a study of cytomegalovirus exposure and HLA in healthy donors. Study details: Out of 150 million to 200 million T cells, an earlier analysis found over 100 million unique TCR beta sequences in total. Study-wide findings and caveats: As a later analysis revealed, the rate of TCR association differed by HLA locus, with DRB1 most and HLA-C fewest. More than 15,000 TCR beta sequences were associated with HLA alleles at 0.05 false discovery rate in a later analysis. Despite most TCR sequences being rare, some public TCRs occurred in many donors.

The CDR3 contains 15 residues. Germline CDR1 SGHTA, CDR2 FQGTGA. With 3 bases removed from V and 0 bases from J, the gap between germline ends came to 12 bases. Primers for the PCR totalled 60 Vbeta and 13 Jbeta. Sequencing used immunoSEQ multiplex PCR; TCRdb keeps in-frame clones, though not all of them. Among about 180,000 clones, roughly 87% were seen once, and the ten largest hold 1.5% to 1.9%. The source of this sequence is a man in his forties in good health and CMV-seronegative. Sample: PBMCs. The gene calls are TRBV7-3 and TRBJ2-7; a possible D gene is TRBD2 (6 bases). The chain's CDR3 is CASSLGGEGSYEQYF. The CDR3 DNA sequence: TGTGCCAGCAGCTTGGGGGGAGAAGGCTCCTACGAGCAGTACTTC.